Listed here are 6 T cell receptor beta chains from one sample, sequenced in a study of blood T cell repertoires in COVID-19. Data came from immunoSEQ multiplex PCR; TCRdb stores just in-frame clones and leaves some out. In the table there are 95,000 to 110,000 clones, about 89% of which are singletons. The sample was peripheral blood. These receptor sequences come from a human donor in a cohort sampled during active COVID-19.

The chain combines TRBV3-1 (or the pseudogene TRBV3-2) with TRBJ2-7, with 9 bases aligning to TRBD1. V gave up 7 bases and J gave up 6 bases; unmatched junction bases: 16. This CDR3 is 16 amino acids long. CDR1 is LGHDT, CDR2 YNNKEL, per germline (reference sequence). The CDR3 DNA is TGTGCCAGCAAGGGTGGCGGGACAGGGCGACCCTCCGAGCAGTACTTC. This codes for CASKGGGTGRPSEQYF.

This clone occurred once. V usage is TRBV5-6 and J usage is TRBJ2-4, with 10 bases fitting TRBD1. The CDR3 runs to 17 residues. Germline V gene lookup returns CDR1 SGHDT and CDR2 YYEEEE. J lost 5 bases, V lost 5 bases, and 13 bases had no gene match. The CDR3 is CASRVFLGQGGENIQYF. As DNA, the CDR3 is TGTGCCAGCAGAGTTTTTTTAGGACAGGGGGGCGAAAACATTCAGTACTTC.

This sequence joins TRBV28 and TRBJ2-7; 8 bases are a match to TRBD1. V shed 0 bases, J shed 2 bases, and the junction held 3 bases outside the gene matches. Germline assignment: CDR1 MDHEN and CDR2 SYDVKM. CDR3 length: 15 amino acids. The CDR3 DNA follows: TGTGCCAGCAGTTTATGGCGGGACAGGACCTACGAGCAGTACTTC. It translates to CASSLWRDRTYEQYF.

The V call is TRBV24-1, the J call TRBJ2-3, with 10 bases matching TRBD2. Germline CDR1 KGHDR, CDR2 SFDVKD. J lost 1 base, V lost 0 bases, and 0 bases had no gene match. The CDR3 sequence is 16 residues long. As DNA, the CDR3 is TGTGCCACCAGTGATTTGACTAGCGGGGGCACAGATACGCAGTATTTT. Residues: CATSDLTSGGTDTQYF.

The chain employs TRBV6-5 and TRBJ1-5, with unresolved D. The germline V and J ends were trimmed by 2 bases and 6 bases, with 8 bases remaining between them. Per germline, CDR1 MNHEY and CDR2 SVGAGI. The CDR3 is made up of 13 amino acids. The DNA of the CDR3 is TGTGCCAGCAGTTACGGCTCAGGTCAGCCCCAGCATTTT. Protein product: CASSYGSGQPQHF.

This clone was seen only a few times. The chain joins TRBV4-1 to TRBJ2-3; D remains ambiguous. V shed 0 bases and J shed 2 bases, with 3 bases lying between them. CDR1 and CDR2 from the germline V gene are MGHRA and YSYEKL. This CDR3 is built from 13 residues. This chain's CDR3 is CASSQDNTDTQYF. In DNA, the CDR3 is TGCGCCAGCAGCCAAGATAACACAGATACGCAGTATTTT.